These 18 T cell receptor beta chains were all obtained from the same sample, sequenced in a study of OX40 agonist ivuxolimab in advanced cancers. The table came from immunoSEQ multiplex PCR; TCRdb's copy has only in-frame clones and leaves some out. The table includes tens of thousands of clones, about four fifths detected once. The sample here was CD4+ or CD8+ T cells sorted from blood, taken in a trial of the OX40 agonist ivuxolimab. These receptors all stem from an adult with an advanced solid tumor such as melanoma, head and neck, liver or kidney cancer.

This rearrangement joins TRBV4-3 to TRBJ1-2; 8 nucleotides line up with TRBD1. V lost 0 bases and J lost 7; bases outside the gene matches: 4. CDR1 and CDR2 from the germline V gene are LGHNA and YSLEER. This CDR3 has 14 residues. The CDR3 loop is CASSQERDRGGYTF. As DNA, the CDR3 is TGCGCCAGCAGCCAAGAGAGAGACAGGGGTGGCTACACCTTC.

The rearrangement links TRBV7-2 to TRBJ1-6; 9 nucleotides align to TRBD1. From germline, CDR1 is SGHTA and CDR2 FQGNSA. After removal of 5 bases from V and 10 bases from J, the junction contained 6 bases not matched to a gene. CDR3 length equals 14 residues. The CDR3: CASSPTGGSSPLHF. In DNA, the CDR3 is TGTGCCAGCAGCCCGACAGGGGGAAGCTCACCCCTCCACTTT.

Only a few counts were recorded for this clone. The V call is TRBV7-3, the J call TRBJ2-2; 10 nucleotides align to TRBD2. V lost 5 bases to trimming and J lost 10 bases; unmatched junction nucleotides: 16. The germline CDR1 and CDR2 sequences are SGHTA and FQGTGA. This CDR3 has 17 amino acids. The CDR3, as DNA: TGTGCCAGCAGCCCGACCGTTATGACTAGCGGGCCCGAGGAGCTGTTTTTT. This sequence encodes CASSPTVMTSGPEELFF.

There are a few counts of this clone. The CDR3 spells CASSLGQRATDTQYF. The DNA for the CDR3 is TGTGCCAGCAGTCTGGGACAGCGGGCCACAGATACGCAGTATTTT. The V and J genes are TRBV28 and TRBJ2-3; the D gene is possibly TRBD1 (7 bases). V dropped 5 bases and J dropped 2 bases, with 14 bases sitting between them. Germline loops: CDR1 MDHEN, CDR2 SYDVKM. The CDR3 is 15 amino acids.

The chain couples TRBV5-5 to TRBJ1-2; tentative D call: TRBD1 (6 bases). There are 16 residues in the CDR3. CDR1 and CDR2 (germline): SGHKS, YYEKEE (reference sequence). V was trimmed by 0 bases and J by 4 bases, leaving 16 bases between them. CDR3 in amino acids: CASSLVDRVLGYGYTF. The CDR3 DNA sequence: TGTGCCAGCAGCTTGGTGGACAGAGTTCTAGGCTATGGCTACACCTTC.

V and J are TRBV7-9 and TRBJ2-4; D gene unclear. This CDR3 region has 18 residues. The germline CDR1 and CDR2 sequences are SEHNR and FQNEAQ (reference sequence). Trimming took 0 bases from V and 0 from J, leaving 15 bases between them. In DNA, the CDR3 is TGTGCCAGCAGCTTAGCGGCTAAAGAGAGTTTAGCCAAAAACATTCAGTACTTC. Protein: CASSLAAKESLAKNIQYF.

The rearrangement joins TRBV15 to TRBJ2-7; tentatively, D is TRBD1 (7 bases). Germline CDR1 and CDR2: LNHNV and YYDKDF (reference sequence). The CDR3 spans 16 residues. V lost 1 base, J lost 3 bases, and 16 bases lay in between. In DNA form, the CDR3 reads TGTGCCACCAGCAGAGGAACATGGCAGGGGGGCTACGAGCAGTACTTC. Translated, it gives CATSRGTWQGGYEQYF.

V is TRBV6-6 and J is TRBJ2-7; 8 bases are shared with TRBD1. Germline trimming cut 6 bases from V and 11 bases from J; bases unmatched to any gene: 15. CDR1 is MNHNY and CDR2 is SVGAGI in the germline V gene (reference sequence). The CDR3 is 14 residues long. The CDR3 nucleotides are TGTGCCAGCAGGTCCCCGGGACAGGTGGGATCGGAGTACTTC. The encoded protein is CASRSPGQVGSEYF.

The chain employs TRBV18 and TRBJ1-3, with D uncertain. The CDR3 spans 16 residues. The germline V gene encodes CDR1 KGHSH and CDR2 LQKENI. Trimming left V 2 bases short and J 4 bases short, with 15 bases between. The CDR3 nucleotides are TGTGCCAGCTCACCAAACCCAGACGCTAGGGGAAACACCATATATTTT. Translation gives CASSPNPDARGNTIYF.

This chain connects TRBV25-1 to TRBJ1-4; the match to TRBD1 covers 8 bases. Germline values: CDR1 MGHDK, CDR2 SYGVNS. V trimming: 8 bases; J trimming: 0 bases; junction bases outside the gene matches: 8. CDR3 length equals 16 residues. CDR3 nucleotide sequence: TGTGCCAGCGCCCAGGGGGCAGTTGCAACTAATGAAAAACTGTTTTTT. It codes for CASAQGAVATNEKLFF.

V and J are TRBV30 and TRBJ2-5, with 13 bases identical to TRBD2. V was pared by 1 base and J by 4 bases, with 6 bases of the junction left unmatched. CDR1 is GTSNPN, CDR2 SVGIG, per germline (reference sequence). The CDR3 has 16 residues. The CDR3: CAWSEDTSGRGETQYF. The CDR3 DNA sequence: TGTGCCTGGAGTGAAGATACTAGCGGGAGGGGAGAGACCCAGTACTTC.

This clone is labeled as medium-sized. This sequence joins TRBV28 and TRBJ2-7, with TRBD2 as a possible D gene (6 bases). Germline-derived CDR1 and CDR2 are MDHEN and SYDVKM. The ends were cut back, 3 bases at V and 0 bases at J, with 15 bases in the middle. The CDR3 sequence is 16 residues long. CDR3 loop: CASSLVIADYSYEQYF. The CDR3 DNA follows: TGTGCCAGCAGTTTGGTGATAGCGGACTACTCCTACGAGCAGTACTTC.

As for this clone: Mismatch with germline at one junction end may stem from a read error. The chain recombines TRBV28 with TRBJ1-6, with 8 nucleotides matching TRBD1. Germline values: CDR1 MDHEN, CDR2 SYDVKM. This CDR3 is 16 amino acids long. The CDR3 coding sequence is TGTGTCAGCAGTTTGCCAGGGGGCTCTTATAATTCACCCCTCCACTTT. This translates into CVSSLPGGSYNSPLHF.

This chain joins TRBV28 and TRBJ2-2; D is ambiguous. The CDR3 extends over 14 amino acids. The ends were cut back, 3 bases at V and 0 bases at J, with 5 bases in the middle. Germline V CDR1 and CDR2: MDHEN, SYDVKM. In DNA, the CDR3 is TGTGCCAGCAGTTTTAGACCGAACACCGGGGAGCTGTTTTTT. Amino acids: CASSFRPNTGELFF.

This rearrangement joins TRBV6-5 to TRBJ1-2; D is uncertain. Germline V gene sequence: CDR1 MNHEY, CDR2 SVGAGI. This CDR3 has 15 amino acids. V lost 6 bases, J lost 4 bases, and 18 bases lay in between. CDR3 region: CASSITKGAFYGYTF. The CDR3 nucleotides read TGTGCCAGCAGCATTACCAAGGGCGCATTCTATGGCTACACCTTC.

This chain links TRBV13 with TRBJ1-1; D is uncertain. The CDR3 has 14 amino acids. Trimming took off 5 bases at V and 1 base at J, with 11 bases between the two ends. Germline-derived CDR1 and CDR2 are PRHDT and FYEKMQ (reference sequence). The CDR3, as DNA: TGTGCCAGCAGCCTGTTTACGGGGAACACTGAAGCTTTCTTT. Translation gives CASSLFTGNTEAFF.

The gene calls are TRBV6-5 and TRBJ2-7; D is unresolved. V was pared by 5 bases and J by 6 bases, with 11 bases between. Germline values: CDR1 MNHEY, CDR2 SVGAGI. The CDR3 has 12 amino acids. The CDR3 sequence: CASSPGSSEQYF. CDR3 nucleotide sequence: TGTGCCAGCAGTCCCGGGTCCAGCGAGCAGTACTTC.

This chain uses TRBV28 with TRBJ1-4; D is uncertain. Germline values: CDR1 MDHEN, CDR2 SYDVKM. This CDR3 has 12 amino acids. Trimming removed 8 bases at V and 8 bases at J, with 12 bases between. The CDR3: CASSAGKEKLFF. For the CDR3, the DNA is TGTGCCAGCTCAGCAGGAAAGGAAAAACTGTTTTTT.